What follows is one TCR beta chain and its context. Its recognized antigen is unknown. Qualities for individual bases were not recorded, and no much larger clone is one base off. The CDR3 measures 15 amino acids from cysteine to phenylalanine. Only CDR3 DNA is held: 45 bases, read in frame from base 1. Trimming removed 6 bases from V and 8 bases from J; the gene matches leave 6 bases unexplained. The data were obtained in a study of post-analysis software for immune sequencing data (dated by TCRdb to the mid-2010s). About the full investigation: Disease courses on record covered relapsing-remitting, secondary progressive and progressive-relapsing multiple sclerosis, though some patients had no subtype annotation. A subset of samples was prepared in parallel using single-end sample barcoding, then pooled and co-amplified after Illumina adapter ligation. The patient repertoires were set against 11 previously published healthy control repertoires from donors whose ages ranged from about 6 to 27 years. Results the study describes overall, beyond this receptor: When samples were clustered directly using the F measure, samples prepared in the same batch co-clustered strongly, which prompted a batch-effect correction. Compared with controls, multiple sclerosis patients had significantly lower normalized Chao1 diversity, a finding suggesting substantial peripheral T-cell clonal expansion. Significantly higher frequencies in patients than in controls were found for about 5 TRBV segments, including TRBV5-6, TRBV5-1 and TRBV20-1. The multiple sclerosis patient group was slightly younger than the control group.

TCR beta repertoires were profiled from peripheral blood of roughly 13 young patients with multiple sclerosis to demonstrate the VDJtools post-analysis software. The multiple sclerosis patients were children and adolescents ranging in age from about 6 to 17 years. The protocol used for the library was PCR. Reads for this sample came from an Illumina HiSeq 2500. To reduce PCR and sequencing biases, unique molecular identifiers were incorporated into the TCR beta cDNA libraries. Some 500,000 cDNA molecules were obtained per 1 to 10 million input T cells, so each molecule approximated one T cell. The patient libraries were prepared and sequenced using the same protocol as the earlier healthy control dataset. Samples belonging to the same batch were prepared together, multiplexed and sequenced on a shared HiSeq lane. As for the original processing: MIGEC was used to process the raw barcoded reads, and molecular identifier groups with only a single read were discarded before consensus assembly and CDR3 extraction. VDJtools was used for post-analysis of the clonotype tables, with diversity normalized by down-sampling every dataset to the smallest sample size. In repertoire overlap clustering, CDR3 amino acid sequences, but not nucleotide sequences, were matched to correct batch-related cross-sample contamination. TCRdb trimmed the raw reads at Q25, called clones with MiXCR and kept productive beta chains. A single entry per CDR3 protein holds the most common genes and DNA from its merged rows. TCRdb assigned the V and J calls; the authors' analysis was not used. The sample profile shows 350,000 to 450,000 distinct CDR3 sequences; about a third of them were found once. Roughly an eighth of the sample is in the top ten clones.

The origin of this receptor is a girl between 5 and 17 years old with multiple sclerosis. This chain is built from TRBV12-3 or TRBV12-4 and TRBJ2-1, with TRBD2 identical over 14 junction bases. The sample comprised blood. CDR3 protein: CASSRTSGGLDEQFF. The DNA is TGTGCCAGCAGCCGGACTAGCGGGGGGTTGGATGAGCAGTTCTTC.